This T cell receptor beta chain was sequenced during a study of technical replicates of blood from a few donors. Sequenced by immunoSEQ multiplex PCR; TCRdb stores in-frame clones only, minus some. Of 75,000 to 90,000 clones in the sample, about nine tenths were seen once. J gave up 4 bases and V 3 bases, and 8 bases lay outside the gene matches. This CDR3 comprises 15 residues. Germline V gene data show CDR1 as SGDLS and CDR2 as YYNGEE. This sequence joins TRBV9 and TRBJ2-7; 9 bases align to TRBD1. The source material was T cells isolated from PBMCs. This TCR came from a human donor in good health. CDR3 region: CASSAPTDRGYEQYF. The CDR3 DNA reads as TGTGCCAGCAGCGCGCCAACGGACAGGGGATACGAGCAGTACTTC.